This TCR beta chain appears in the sequencing data of a study of T cells after yellow fever vaccination. Synthesis of TCR cDNA relied on 5'RACE template switching, which attached a universal primer site and UMIs. TCRdb independently ran MiXCR on the 5' RACE reads; one entry per CDR3 protein. The sample shows approximately 300,000 distinct CDR3 sequences, about 10% of them seen only once. Details on this clonotype: Antigen unknown.

V shed 0 bases and J 0 bases; nucleotides not matched to a gene: 5. The CDR3 contains 17 residues. Germline values: CDR1 LGHNA, CDR2 YSLEER. Study-wide findings and caveats: A minor fraction of clonotypes spanned both CD4 and CD8 compartments.

The chain combines TRBV4-3 with TRBJ2-3, with 8 positions matching TRBD2. The clonotype comes from a man aged 18 to 35 who received the YFV17D yellow fever vaccine. The material sequenced was CD4+ T cells sorted from PBMCs, taken 45 days after the yellow fever booster vaccination. CDR3 region: CASSQDRVAGSTDTQYF. The CDR3 DNA follows: TGCGCCAGCAGCCAAGATCGGGTAGCGGGGAGCACAGATACGCAGTATTTT.